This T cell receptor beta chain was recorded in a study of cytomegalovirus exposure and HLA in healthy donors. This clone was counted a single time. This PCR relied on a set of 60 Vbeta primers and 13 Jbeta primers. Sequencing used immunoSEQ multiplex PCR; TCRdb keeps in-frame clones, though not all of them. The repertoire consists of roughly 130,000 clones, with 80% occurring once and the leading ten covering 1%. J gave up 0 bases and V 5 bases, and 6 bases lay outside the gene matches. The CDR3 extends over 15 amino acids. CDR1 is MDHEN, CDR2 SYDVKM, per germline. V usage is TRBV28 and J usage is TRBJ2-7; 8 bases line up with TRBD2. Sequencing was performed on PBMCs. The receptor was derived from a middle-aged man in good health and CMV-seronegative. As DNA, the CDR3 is TGTGCCAGCAGTCCCCCGGGGGGGCACTCCTACGAGCAGTACTTC. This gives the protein CASSPPGGHSYEQYF.